This T cell receptor beta chain was sequenced for a study of blood T cell repertoires in COVID-19. Study-level information: Sources were T cells, B-cell-depleted T cells, or PBMCs; the material itself was cDNA or gDNA.

In the authors' methods: Reference gene primer amplification in the assay estimated nucleated cell counts. Method: immunoSEQ multiplex PCR; TCRdb's copy keeps in-frame clones and lacks some. The V and J calls and the clone size are those of that table, but D and trimming were determined from the DNA. This sample has 300,000 to 400,000 clones, with more than 75% found just once. Input material: peripheral blood. This receptor was identified in a man aged 45-60 years with active or convalescent COVID-19.

CDR3 sequence reads: CASSPEARSYGYTF. The CDR3 DNA sequence: TGTGCCAGCTCACCAGAGGCAAGGAGCTATGGCTACACCTTC. This chain uses TRBV18 with TRBJ1-2; D call uncertain. V was shortened by 2 bases and J by 4 bases, with 11 bases between the two germline ends. Germline CDR1 and CDR2: KGHSH and LQKENI. The CDR3 is made up of 14 amino acids. Full variable domain (outside the CDR3, taken from reference TRBV18 and TRBJ1-2): NAGVMQNPRHLVRRRGQEARLRCSPMKGHSHVYWYRQLPEEGLKFMVYLQKENIIDESGMPKERFSAEFPKEGPSILRIQQVVRGDSAAYFCASSPEARSYGYTFGSGTRLTVV.